This T cell receptor (beta chain) was captured in a study of T cell responses to AZD1222 COVID-19 vaccine. The CDR3 runs to 18 residues. Germline CDR1 reads KGHSH; CDR2 reads LQKENI. V was clipped by 2 bases and J by 10 bases, with 26 bases between them. Regarding this clone: Its antigen is not identified.

The table came from immunoSEQ multiplex PCR; TCRdb's copy has only in-frame clones and leaves some out. Counted here are fewer than 200,000 clones, under 95% occurring once; the ten biggest clones make up more than 1.5%. Study-wide results and limits: Regions 160-218 and 743-854 dominated among vaccine-associated CD4 TCRs spanning spike. Donors in the cohort were predominantly white British and more often female, and clonal diversity was possibly underestimated.

The analysis combined second doses at about 4 or about 12 weeks. The TCR originated in an adult who received the AZD1222 COVID-19 vaccine. The chain employs TRBV18 and TRBJ1-4; the D is unclear. This material consisted of peripheral blood, taken 28 days after the second AZD1222 dose. The CDR3 region is CASSPKDQLLPDVAKLFF. The CDR3, as DNA: TGTGCCAGCTCACCAAAGGACCAGTTGTTACCGGACGTTGCAAAACTGTTTTTT.